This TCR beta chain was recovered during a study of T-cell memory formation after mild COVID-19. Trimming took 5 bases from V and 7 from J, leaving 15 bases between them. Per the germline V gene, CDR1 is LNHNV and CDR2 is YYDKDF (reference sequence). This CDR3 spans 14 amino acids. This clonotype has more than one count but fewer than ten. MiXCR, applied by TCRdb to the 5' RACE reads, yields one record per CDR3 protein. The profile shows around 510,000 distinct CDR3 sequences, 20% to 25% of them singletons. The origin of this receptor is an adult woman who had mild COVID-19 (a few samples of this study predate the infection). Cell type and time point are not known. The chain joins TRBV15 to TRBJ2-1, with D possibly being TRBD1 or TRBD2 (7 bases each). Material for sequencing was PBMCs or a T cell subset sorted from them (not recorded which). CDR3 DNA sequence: TGTGCCACCAGCGCCCGGGGGGACAGAAATGAGCAGTTCTTC. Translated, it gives CATSARGDRNEQFF.